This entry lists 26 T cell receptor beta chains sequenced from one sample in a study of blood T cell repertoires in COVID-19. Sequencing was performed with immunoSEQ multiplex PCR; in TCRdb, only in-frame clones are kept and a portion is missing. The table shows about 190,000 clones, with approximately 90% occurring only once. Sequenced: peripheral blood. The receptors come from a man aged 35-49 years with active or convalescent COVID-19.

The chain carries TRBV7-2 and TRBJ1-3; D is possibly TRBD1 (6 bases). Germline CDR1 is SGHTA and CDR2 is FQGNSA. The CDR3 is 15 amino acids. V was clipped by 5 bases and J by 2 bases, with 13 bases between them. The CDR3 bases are TGTGCCAGCAGCCCCGGCCCAGGGGCTGGAAACACCATATATTTT. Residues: CASSPGPGAGNTIYF.

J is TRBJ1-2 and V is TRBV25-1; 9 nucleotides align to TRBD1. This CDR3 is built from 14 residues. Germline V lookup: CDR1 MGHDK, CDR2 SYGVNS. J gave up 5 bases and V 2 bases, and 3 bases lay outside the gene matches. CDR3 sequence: CASSEPGTGYGYTF. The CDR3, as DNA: TGTGCCAGCAGTGAACCAGGGACAGGGTATGGCTACACCTTC.

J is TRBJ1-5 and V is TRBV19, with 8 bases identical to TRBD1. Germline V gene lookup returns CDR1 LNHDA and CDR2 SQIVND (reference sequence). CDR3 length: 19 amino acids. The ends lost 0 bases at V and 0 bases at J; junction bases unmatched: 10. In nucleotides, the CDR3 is TGTGCCAGTAGTATAGATCTTAAAGGGACAGGCGTTAGCAATCAGCCCCAGCATTTT. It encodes CASSIDLKGTGVSNQPQHF.

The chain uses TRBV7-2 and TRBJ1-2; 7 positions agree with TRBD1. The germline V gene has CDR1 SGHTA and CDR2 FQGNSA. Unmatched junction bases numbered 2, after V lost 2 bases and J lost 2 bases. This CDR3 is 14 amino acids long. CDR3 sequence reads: CASSLQTGNYGYTF. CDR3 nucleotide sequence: TGTGCCAGCAGCTTACAGACAGGGAACTATGGCTACACCTTC.

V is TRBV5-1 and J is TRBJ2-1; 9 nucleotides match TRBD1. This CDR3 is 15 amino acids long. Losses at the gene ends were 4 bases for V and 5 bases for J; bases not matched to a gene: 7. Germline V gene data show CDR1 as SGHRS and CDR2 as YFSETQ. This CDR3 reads CASSRTGAGNNEQFF. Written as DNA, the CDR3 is TGCGCCAGCAGCCGGACAGGGGCCGGAAACAATGAGCAGTTCTTC.

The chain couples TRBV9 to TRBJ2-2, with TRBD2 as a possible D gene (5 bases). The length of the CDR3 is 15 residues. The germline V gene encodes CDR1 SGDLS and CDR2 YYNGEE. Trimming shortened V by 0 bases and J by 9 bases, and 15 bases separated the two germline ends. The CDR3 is CASSVASSGFRELFF. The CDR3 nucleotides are TGTGCCAGCAGCGTAGCTTCCTCGGGATTCCGGGAGCTGTTTTTT.

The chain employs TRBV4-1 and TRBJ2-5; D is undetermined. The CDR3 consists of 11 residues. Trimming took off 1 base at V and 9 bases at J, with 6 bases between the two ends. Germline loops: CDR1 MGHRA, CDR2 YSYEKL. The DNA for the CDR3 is TGCGCCAGCAGCCAAGTGGGCGCCCAGTACTTC. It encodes CASSQVGAQYF.

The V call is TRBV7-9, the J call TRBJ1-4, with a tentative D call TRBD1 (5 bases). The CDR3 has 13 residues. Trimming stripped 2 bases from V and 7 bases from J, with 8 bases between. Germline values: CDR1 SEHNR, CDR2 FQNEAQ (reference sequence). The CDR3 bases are TGTGCCAGCAGCTTATCCAGGGCTGAAAAACTGTTTTTT. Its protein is CASSLSRAEKLFF.

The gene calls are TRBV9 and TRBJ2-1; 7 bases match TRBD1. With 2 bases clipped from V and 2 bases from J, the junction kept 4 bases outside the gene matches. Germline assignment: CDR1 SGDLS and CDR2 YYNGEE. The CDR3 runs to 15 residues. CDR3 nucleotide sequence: TGTGCCAGCAGCGTGTACAGGGGCGCCTACAATGAGCAGTTCTTC. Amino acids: CASSVYRGAYNEQFF.

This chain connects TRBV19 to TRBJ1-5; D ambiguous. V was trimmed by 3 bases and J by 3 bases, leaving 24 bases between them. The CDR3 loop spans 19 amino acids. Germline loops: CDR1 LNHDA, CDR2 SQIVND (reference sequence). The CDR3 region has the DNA TGTGCCAGTAGTATCCCCACTCGGCGAGTGGGCCTTCTCAATCAGCCCCAGCATTTT. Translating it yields CASSIPTRRVGLLNQPQHF.

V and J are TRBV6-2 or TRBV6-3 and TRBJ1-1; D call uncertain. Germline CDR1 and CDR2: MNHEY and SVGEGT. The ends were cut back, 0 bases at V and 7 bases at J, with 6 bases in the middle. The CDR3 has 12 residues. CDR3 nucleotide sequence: TGTGCCAGCAGTTACTCGGGCCATGAAGCTTTCTTT. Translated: CASSYSGHEAFF.

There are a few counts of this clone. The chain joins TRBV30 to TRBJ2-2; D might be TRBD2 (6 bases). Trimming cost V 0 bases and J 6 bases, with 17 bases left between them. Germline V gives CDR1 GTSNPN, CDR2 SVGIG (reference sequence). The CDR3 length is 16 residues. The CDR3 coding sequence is TGTGCCTGGAGTGTACGGGCCGCGGGCGGGGCCGGGGAGCTGTTTTTT. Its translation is CAWSVRAAGGAGELFF.

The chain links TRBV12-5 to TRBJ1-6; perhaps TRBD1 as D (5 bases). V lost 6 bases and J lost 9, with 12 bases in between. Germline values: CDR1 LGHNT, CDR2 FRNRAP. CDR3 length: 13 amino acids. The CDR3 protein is CASGRVSGSPLHF. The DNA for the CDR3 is TGTGCTAGTGGCAGGGTGTCGGGTTCACCCCTCCACTTT.

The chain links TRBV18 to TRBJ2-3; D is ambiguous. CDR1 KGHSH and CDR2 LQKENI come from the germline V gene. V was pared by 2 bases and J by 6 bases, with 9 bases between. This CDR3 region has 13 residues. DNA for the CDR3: TGTGCCAGCTCACCAAAACTTCTGGATACGCAGTATTTT. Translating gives CASSPKLLDTQYF.

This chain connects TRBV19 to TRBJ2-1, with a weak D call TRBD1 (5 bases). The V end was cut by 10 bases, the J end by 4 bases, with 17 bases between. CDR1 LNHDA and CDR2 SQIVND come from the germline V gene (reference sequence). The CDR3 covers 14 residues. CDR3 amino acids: CATSPLDKYNEQFF. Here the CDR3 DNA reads TGTGCCACCTCCCCCTTGGACAAGTACAATGAGCAGTTCTTC.

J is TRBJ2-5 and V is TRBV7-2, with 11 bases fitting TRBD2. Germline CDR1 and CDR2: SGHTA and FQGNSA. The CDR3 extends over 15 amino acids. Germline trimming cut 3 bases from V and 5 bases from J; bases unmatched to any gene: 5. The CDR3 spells CASSFTSGSGETQYF. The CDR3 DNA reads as TGTGCCAGCAGCTTTACTAGCGGGAGTGGGGAGACCCAGTACTTC.

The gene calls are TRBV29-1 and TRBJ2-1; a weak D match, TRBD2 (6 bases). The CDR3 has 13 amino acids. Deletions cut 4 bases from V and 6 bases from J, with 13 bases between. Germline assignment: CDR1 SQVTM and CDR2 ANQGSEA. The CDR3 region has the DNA TGCAGCGTTGCCTTAGCGGAGTCCAATGAGCAGTTCTTC. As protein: CSVALAESNEQFF.

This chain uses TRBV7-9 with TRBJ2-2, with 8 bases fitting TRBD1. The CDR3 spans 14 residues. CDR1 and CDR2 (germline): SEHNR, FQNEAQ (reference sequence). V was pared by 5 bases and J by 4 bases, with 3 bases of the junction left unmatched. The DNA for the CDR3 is TGTGCCAGCAGCCGTCAGGGGGCCACCGGGGAGCTGTTTTTT. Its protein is CASSRQGATGELFF.

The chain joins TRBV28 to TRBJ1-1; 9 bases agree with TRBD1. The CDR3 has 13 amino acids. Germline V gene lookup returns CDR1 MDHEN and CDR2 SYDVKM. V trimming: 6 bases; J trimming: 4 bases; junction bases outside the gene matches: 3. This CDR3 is CASSGQGLTEAFF. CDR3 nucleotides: TGTGCCAGCAGCGGACAGGGGCTCACTGAAGCTTTCTTT.

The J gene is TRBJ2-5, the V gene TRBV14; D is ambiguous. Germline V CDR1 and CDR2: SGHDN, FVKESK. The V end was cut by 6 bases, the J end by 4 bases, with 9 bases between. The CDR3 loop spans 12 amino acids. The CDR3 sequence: CASSPGRETQYF. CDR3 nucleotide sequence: TGTGCCAGCAGTCCAGGTCGAGAGACCCAGTACTTC.

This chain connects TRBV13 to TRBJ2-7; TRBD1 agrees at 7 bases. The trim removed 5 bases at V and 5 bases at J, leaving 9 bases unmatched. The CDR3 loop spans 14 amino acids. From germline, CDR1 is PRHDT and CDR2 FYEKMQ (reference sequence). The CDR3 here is CASSPHSDRDEQYF. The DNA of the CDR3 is TGTGCCAGCAGCCCGCACTCCGACAGGGACGAGCAGTACTTC.

The CDR3 DNA reads TGTGCCAGCAGCACCACTAGCGGGGGGGGCCCCTACGAGCAGTACTTC. Protein product: CASSTTSGGGPYEQYF. V is TRBV7-2 and J is TRBJ2-7, with TRBD2 identical over 13 bases. This CDR3 is built from 16 residues. Per the germline V gene, CDR1 is SGHTA and CDR2 is FQGNSA. Losses at the gene ends were 5 bases for V and 2 bases for J; bases not matched to a gene: 6. Looking up the rest from reference TRBV7-2 and TRBJ2-7 gives the full variable domain: GAGVSQSPSNKVTEKGKDVELRCDPISGHTALYWYRQSLGQGLEFLIYFQGNSAPDKSGLPSDRFSAERTGGSVSTLTIQRTQQEDSAVYLCASSTTSGGGPYEQYFGPGTRLTVT.

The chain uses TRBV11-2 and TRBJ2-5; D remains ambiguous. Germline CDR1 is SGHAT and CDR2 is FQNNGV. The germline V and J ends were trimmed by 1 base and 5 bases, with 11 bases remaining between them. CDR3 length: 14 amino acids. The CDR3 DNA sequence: TGTGCCAGCAGCTTAGTGATTAGCTATGAGACCCAGTACTTC. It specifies CASSLVISYETQYF.

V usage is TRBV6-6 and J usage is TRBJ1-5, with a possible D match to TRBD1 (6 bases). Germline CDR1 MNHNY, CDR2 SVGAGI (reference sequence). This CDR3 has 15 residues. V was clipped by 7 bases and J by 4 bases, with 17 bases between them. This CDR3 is CASTQHGQQNQPQHF. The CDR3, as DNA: TGTGCCAGCACGCAACATGGACAGCAGAATCAGCCCCAGCATTTT.

CDR3 sequence (DNA): TGTGCCAGCAGCCAAGCAGGGTCTGGGGCCAACGTCCTGACTTTC. Translated, it gives CASSQAGSGANVLTF. This chain connects TRBV3-1 (or the pseudogene TRBV3-2) to TRBJ2-6; perhaps TRBD1 as D (5 bases). Germline V gene data show CDR1 as LGHDT and CDR2 as YNNKEL (reference sequence). V lost 1 base and J lost 1, with 5 bases in between. The CDR3 is 15 residues long.

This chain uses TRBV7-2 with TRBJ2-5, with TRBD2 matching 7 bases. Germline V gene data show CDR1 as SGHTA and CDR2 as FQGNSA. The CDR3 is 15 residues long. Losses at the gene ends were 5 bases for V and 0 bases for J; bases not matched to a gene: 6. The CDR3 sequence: CASSPGGTYQETQYF. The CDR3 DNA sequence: TGTGCCAGCAGCCCCGGGGGGACGTACCAAGAGACCCAGTACTTC.